These T cell receptor beta chains were read from a single sample in a study of blood T cell repertoires in COVID-19. Libraries were prepared by immunoSEQ multiplex PCR; TCRdb keeps only in-frame clonotypes and omits some of them. The sample lists some 370,000 clones; roughly 90% were seen once. Specimen: peripheral blood. Receptors originate from a man aged 18 to 29 with active or convalescent COVID-19. Both conserved end residues are trimmed from each CDR3. Each record gives: V gene, J gene, D gene, CDR3 protein. The D gene is left open where the match is weak.

TRBV5-1	TRBJ1-5	TRBD1	ASSRDSSNQPQH
TRBV5-5	TRBJ2-5	TRBD2	ASSSNGLAGRETQY
TRBV24-1	TRBJ2-1	TRBD1	ATSDLVAGQGIGYNEQF
TRBV27	TRBJ2-2	NA	ASSWSAGTGELF
TRBV19	TRBJ2-7	NA	ASSIDPAGTYEQY
TRBV5-6	TRBJ2-1	TRBD2	ASSLWTSGRADEQF
TRBV11-2	TRBJ1-3	TRBD1	ASSIDRGEESGNTIY
TRBV18	TRBJ1-2	NA	ASSPQTGQSNGYT
TRBV5-8	TRBJ2-2	TRBD1	ASSLRTGANTGELF
TRBV5-1	TRBJ1-4	NA	ASSFSLTNEKLF
TRBV5-1	TRBJ1-1	TRBD1	ASSLDREANTEAF
TRBV29-1	TRBJ1-2	NA	SVPGINYGYT
TRBV3-1/TRBV3-2	TRBJ2-1	TRBD2	ASSRSTSGWEQF
TRBV4-1	TRBJ2-7	NA	ASSPDRTRSYEQY
TRBV6-5	TRBJ1-1	NA	ASSSLAGGEGFEAF
TRBV28	TRBJ2-7	NA	ASRATGNSYEQY
TRBV7-8	TRBJ2-7	TRBD2	ASSQGLAGLFSYEQY
TRBV12-5	TRBJ2-3	TRBD2	ASGLLSGGTDTQY
TRBV5-4	TRBJ1-1	NA	ASSLRDKNTEAF
TRBV5-1	TRBJ2-5	NA	ASFSGGSQETQY
TRBV28	TRBJ1-2	NA	ASSLTGGVGYGYT
TRBV11-2	TRBJ1-1	NA	ASSLDFQGSTEAF
TRBV6-1	TRBJ1-3	TRBD1	ASSAVWGQGSTGNTIY
TRBV7-9	TRBJ1-1	NA	ASSLLGQMNTEAF
TRBV19	TRBJ2-1	TRBD2	ASSSGLADYNEQF
TRBV27	TRBJ2-7	TRBD1	ASSRGTGVEQY
TRBV5-8	TRBJ1-5	NA	ASSAQGRNQPQH
TRBV5-1	TRBJ2-5	TRBD1	ASSWLDRGGETQY
TRBV29-1	TRBJ2-7	TRBD1	SVEEPGQRYEQY
TRBV19	TRBJ2-3	NA	ASSIRGDTQY
TRBV6-6	TRBJ2-2	TRBD1	ASSYLTGGSGELF
TRBV5-6	TRBJ1-5	NA	ASSSAYRVNQPQH
TRBV6-2/TRBV6-3	TRBJ2-7	TRBD1	ASSYPKGQGVSEQY
TRBV27	TRBJ2-1	TRBD2	ASSPTSGGHNEQF
TRBV28	TRBJ2-1	TRBD2	ASRTRVAGDNEQF
TRBV6-4	TRBJ2-2	TRBD2	ASSATSGGTAGELF
TRBV7-3	TRBJ2-1	NA	ASSFQGSYNEQF
TRBV7-2	TRBJ2-1	TRBD2	ASSATSGYYNEQF
TRBV18	TRBJ2-2	NA	ASSPGWRGNTGELF
TRBV6-2/TRBV6-3	TRBJ1-1	NA	ASSFQGTEAF
TRBV19	TRBJ1-6	TRBD1	ASSTRTGVLGSPLH
TRBV7-6	TRBJ2-1	TRBD1	ASSWAIKGAYNEQF
TRBV7-2	TRBJ1-5	NA	ASGRQVRTEHQPQH
TRBV5-1	TRBJ1-5	NA	ASSLQPNSNQPQH
TRBV6-5	TRBJ1-4	NA	ASSYIPGSLF